What follows is one T cell receptor (beta chain) and its context. The antigen remains undetermined. The data stem from a study of T cell repertoires in cytomegalovirus infection. For the study at large: Based on public TCR beta signatures, there were indications of CMV infection and of a matching HLA type.

Points from the study as a whole: The cumulative frequency of public TCR beta families distinguished individuals who carried CMV together with the relevant HLA. Dominant in the ex vivo response were TCR beta clonotypes restricted by HLA-C and specific for CMV.

Trimming removed 5 bases at V and 0 bases at J, with 13 bases between. Germline CDR1 is SGHVS and CDR2 is FNYEAQ. This CDR3 comprises 15 residues. Each CDR3 protein is one row after TCRdb ran MiXCR on the reads. In the table there are approximately 750,000 distinct CDR3 sequences, about 40% of which are singletons. The sample taken for sequencing was PBMCs. This receptor was identified in a human donor in good health (CMV status not recorded). Some clones in this sample may be carry-over from other donors' samples. The gene calls are TRBV7-6 and TRBJ1-2, with D tentatively TRBD1 (6 bases). The CDR3 region is CASSRDIRPNYGYTF. DNA of the CDR3: TGTGCCAGCAGCCGGGACATACGACCTAACTATGGCTACACCTTC.